Given below is one T cell receptor beta chain in context. The antigen is undetermined. The data originate from a study of T cells in Graves' hyperthyroidism and ophthalmopathy. The CDR3 regions of TCR beta were amplified from RNA transcripts. When the TCR CDR3 underwent first-round RT-PCR, the HTBI primer set was used. In TCRdb, the multiplex PCR reads were re-called with MiXCR into one record per CDR3 protein. The data contain about 580,000 distinct CDR3 sequences, approximately 14% of them singletons. The germline V gene has CDR1 MDHEN and CDR2 SYDVKM. CDR3 length: 15 residues. Trimming took off 6 bases at V and 0 bases at J, with 12 bases between the two ends. General study results and limits: Ophthalmopathy, as predicted by the model, came a median about seven months after the prediction. Stable hyperthyroidism was told apart from ophthalmopathy by a model built on 13 V-J features.

The blood sample dates from first hyperthyroidism diagnosis, preceding any ophthalmopathy symptoms. V is TRBV28 and J is TRBJ2-1; D is ambiguous. The sequence came from a woman aged 30 to 39 with Graves' hyperthyroidism that later progressed to Graves' ophthalmopathy. The sample was blood. CDR3 loop: CASSWEPSSYNEQFF. Written as DNA, the CDR3 is TGTGCCAGCAGCTGGGAACCTAGCTCCTACAATGAGCAGTTCTTC.